The entry that follows covers one T cell receptor beta chain sequence. The data originate from a study of shared clonotypes between healthy human individuals. About the study: Per donor, CD8 memory used one plate, CD8 naive used two, CD4 memory used three and CD4 naive used three.

Method: immunoSEQ multiplex PCR; TCRdb's copy keeps in-frame clones and lacks some. Here the sample spans some 1,600,000 clones, roughly 98% being singletons. A split of CD4+ cells into CD45RA+ naive and CD45RA-negative memory subsets was performed. V shed 1 base and J shed 10 bases, with 19 bases lying between them. CDR1 and CDR2 from the germline V gene are SEHNR and FQNEAQ (reference sequence). CDR3 size: 16 residues. This TCR was sampled from a man aged 25 to 40 in good health. V gene TRBV7-9 combines with J gene TRBJ2-2; D not resolved. The sample comprised naive CD4+ T cells sorted from blood. Subset in this sample: CD45RA+ positively selected. CDR3 in amino acids: CASSLGGSIPTEELFF. The CDR3 region has the DNA TGTGCCAGCAGCTTAGGGGGAAGCATCCCCACGGAGGAGCTGTTTTTT.